Below, 16 T cell receptor beta chains from the same sample are listed, as sequenced in a study of T cells after somatic rescue of genetic block. TCRdb's copy holds only in-frame clones and misses some; the assay was immunoSEQ multiplex PCR. The profile covers 60,000 to 75,000 clones, with about 90% appearing a single time and 3% taken by the ten largest. Sample: peripheral blood mononuclear cells (PBMCs). These receptors originate from a man aged 35-49 years.

The chain employs TRBV4-3 and TRBJ1-1; the D gene is possibly TRBD1 (5 bases). Looked up from germline, CDR1 is LGHNA and CDR2 is YSLEER. Trimming stripped 1 base from V and 3 bases from J, with 9 bases between. The CDR3 extends over 14 amino acids. CDR3 bases: TGCGCCAGCAGCCAAGGGATGGGGCACACTGAAGCTTTCTTT. As protein: CASSQGMGHTEAFF.

This chain connects TRBV14 to TRBJ2-1; 10 positions agree with TRBD2. The CDR3 contains 17 residues. Germline V gene sequence: CDR1 SGHDN, CDR2 FVKESK. J gave up 7 bases and V 0 bases, and 9 bases lay outside the gene matches. The CDR3 DNA is TGTGCCAGCAGCCAAGATAAGGCCAGCGGGAGGGCTAATGAGCAGTTCTTC. Its protein product is CASSQDKASGRANEQFF. The full variable domain, its missing parts supplied by reference TRBV14 and TRBJ2-1, is EAGVTQFPSHSVIEKGQTVTLRCDPISGHDNLYWYRRVMGKEIKFLLHFVKESKQDESGMPNNRFLAERTGGTYSTLKVQPAELEDSGVYFCASSQDKASGRANEQFFGPGTRLTVL.

The chain has TRBV18 and TRBJ2-7; TRBD1 aligns across 9 bases. CDR1 is KGHSH, CDR2 LQKENI, per germline. CDR3 size: 14 residues. After removal of 2 bases from V and 1 base from J, the junction contained 0 bases not matched to a gene. This CDR3 is CASSPGTGSYEQYF. In DNA form, the CDR3 reads TGTGCCAGCTCACCAGGGACAGGGTCCTACGAGCAGTACTTC.

This clone was seen a single time. The chain is built from TRBV13 and TRBJ2-7, with 9 positions matching TRBD2. The trim removed 2 bases at V and 4 bases at J, leaving 3 bases unmatched. Germline V gene data show CDR1 as PRHDT and CDR2 as FYEKMQ (reference sequence). This CDR3 contains 14 residues. The CDR3 loop reads CASSLTSGSYEQYF. In DNA, the CDR3 is TGTGCCAGCAGCTTAACTAGCGGGTCATACGAGCAGTACTTC. The entire variable domain, with the rest obtained from reference TRBV13 and TRBJ2-7, is as follows: AAGVIQSPRHLIKEKRETATLKCYPIPRHDTVYWYQQGPGQDPQFLISFYEKMQSDKGSIPDRFSAQQFSDYHSELNMSSLELGDSALYFCASSLTSGSYEQYFGPGTRLTVT.

The rearrangement uses TRBV25-1 and TRBJ2-3, with D possibly matching TRBD2 (6 bases). This CDR3 is 17 amino acids long. Germline V lookup: CDR1 MGHDK, CDR2 SYGVNS. V was clipped by 2 bases and J by 4 bases, with 19 bases between them. CDR3 sequence (DNA): TGTGCCAGCAGTGAAGTAATTGGGGGGTGGGGCGCAGATACGCAGTATTTT. Translation: CASSEVIGGWGADTQYF.

The chain has TRBV5-1 and TRBJ2-5, with 12 bases matching TRBD2. CDR1 and CDR2 from the germline V gene are SGHRS and YFSETQ. The CDR3 extends over 16 amino acids. J was trimmed by 5 bases and V by 4 bases; bases with no gene match: 9. CDR3 nucleotide sequence: TGCGCCAGCAGCCTCGGACTAGCGGGGAACGGGGAGACCCAGTACTTC. This translates into CASSLGLAGNGETQYF.

This clone showed up just a few times. V and J are TRBV9 and TRBJ2-2; weak D call: TRBD1 (6 bases). V gave up 6 bases and J gave up 1 base, with 13 bases separating them. This CDR3 region has 15 residues. Germline V CDR1 and CDR2: SGDLS, YYNGEE. CDR3 nucleotide sequence: TGTGCCAGCACCTGGACAGACTTGAACACCGGGGAGCTGTTTTTT. Its translation is CASTWTDLNTGELFF.

This clone was recorded only once. The V gene is TRBV27, the J gene TRBJ2-3; TRBD1 or TRBD2 may be the D gene (5 bases each). The V and J ends lost 6 bases and 2 bases respectively, with 12 bases between them. Germline loops: CDR1 MNHEY, CDR2 SMNVEV (reference sequence). This CDR3 has 14 amino acids. The CDR3 DNA sequence: TGTGCCAGCAGCCTCCGGGGCAACACAGATACGCAGTATTTT. This sequence encodes CASSLRGNTDTQYF.

V usage is TRBV5-4 and J usage is TRBJ1-6; 7 nucleotides align to TRBD1. This CDR3 spans 14 amino acids. Germline values: CDR1 SGHNT, CDR2 YYREEE (reference sequence). V trimming: 4 bases; J trimming: 13 bases; junction bases outside the gene matches: 11. This CDR3 reads CASSVDRAPIPLHF. DNA of the CDR3: TGTGCCAGCAGCGTCGACAGGGCCCCAATCCCCCTCCACTTT.

The chain couples TRBV7-2 to TRBJ2-2; 14 bases line up with TRBD2. J was trimmed by 6 bases and V by 5 bases; bases with no gene match: 5. Germline V gene lookup returns CDR1 SGHTA and CDR2 FQGNSA. The CDR3 runs to 16 residues. CDR3 sequence reads: CASSGRGLAGAGELFF. CDR3 bases: TGTGCCAGCAGCGGAAGGGGACTAGCGGGAGCCGGGGAGCTGTTTTTT.

V and J are TRBV13 and TRBJ2-1, with D perhaps given as TRBD1 or TRBD2 (5 bases each). The V and J ends lost 2 bases and 5 bases respectively, with 19 bases between them. Germline lookup yields CDR1 PRHDT and CDR2 FYEKMQ (reference sequence). This CDR3 has 17 amino acids. CDR3 sequence (DNA): TGTGCCAGCAGCTTACCAATGACGGTCGGGGCTGACAATGAGCAGTTCTTC. Its translation: CASSLPMTVGADNEQFF.

Turning to this clone: The sample contains more than one DNA sequence encoding this CDR3. The chain couples TRBV5-1 to TRBJ2-7; D assignment may be TRBD1 or TRBD2 (5 bases each). There are 12 residues in the CDR3. The V gene's germline CDR1 is SGHRS and CDR2 YFSETQ. Trimming stripped 0 bases from V and 6 bases from J, with 7 bases between. The CDR3 coding sequence is TGCGCCAGCAGCTTGGCCGGGGCCGAGCAGTACTTC. This sequence encodes CASSLAGAEQYF.

This clone was observed a few times. The gene calls are TRBV30 and TRBJ1-1; no definite D call. There are 14 residues in the CDR3. V lost 6 bases and J lost 2, with 16 bases in between. Germline CDR1 GTSNPN, CDR2 SVGIG (reference sequence). The CDR3 sequence: CACTIIRGNTEAFF. The CDR3 nucleotides read TGTGCCTGTACCATCATACGGGGAAACACTGAAGCTTTCTTT.

This clone was seen once. The chain combines TRBV11-3 with TRBJ2-7; TRBD2 is a possible D gene (6 bases). The CDR3 extends over 14 amino acids. Looked up from germline, CDR1 is SGHNT and CDR2 is YENEEA. The CDR3 DNA follows: TGTGCTTCTCACCGGGAGCACTATTCCTACGAGCAGTACTTC. Translation gives CASHREHYSYEQYF.

The V and J genes are TRBV11-3 and TRBJ1-3, with D tentatively TRBD1 (5 bases). This CDR3 comprises 16 residues. Trimming removed 5 bases from V and 0 bases from J, with 14 bases in between. CDR1 SGHNT and CDR2 YENEEA come from the germline V gene. The CDR3 loop is CASSLGEGASGNTIYF. The CDR3 region has the DNA TGTGCCAGCAGCCTAGGGGAAGGGGCCTCTGGAAACACCATATATTTT.

CDR3 bases: TGCGCCAGCAGCTTTGGCGCTACTACAGGTTCACCCCTCCACTTT. This translates into CASSFGATTGSPLHF. The V gene is TRBV5-1, the J gene TRBJ1-6; possible D gene TRBD1, 5 bases. Trimming left V 2 bases short and J 9 bases short, with 15 bases between. The CDR3 loop spans 15 amino acids. Germline values: CDR1 SGHRS, CDR2 YFSETQ. Supplemented by reference TRBV5-1 and TRBJ1-6, the full variable domain reads KAGVTQTPRYLIKTRGQQVTLSCSPISGHRSVSWYQQTPGQGLQFLFEYFSETQRNKGNFPGRFSGRQFSNSRSEMNVSTLELGDSALYLCASSFGATTGSPLHFGNGTRLTVT.